The T cell receptor (beta chain) under discussion was sequenced for a study of blood T cell repertoires in COVID-19. Study overall: T cells, B-cell-depleted T cells, or PBMCs supplied cDNA or gDNA.

Data came from immunoSEQ multiplex PCR; TCRdb stores just in-frame clones and leaves some out. This table holds about 270,000 clones, around 86% found once. This CDR3 is 16 amino acids long. In germline, CDR1 is SGHTA, CDR2 FQGNSA. V shed 1 base and J shed 0 bases, with 9 bases lying between them. The TCR was taken from a woman aged 60 to 75 with active or convalescent COVID-19. V and J are TRBV7-2 and TRBJ1-4; no firm D call. The sample comprised peripheral blood. The CDR3 loop is CASSLGSLTTNEKLFF. In nucleotides, the CDR3 is TGTGCCAGCAGCTTAGGGAGTTTGACAACTAATGAAAAACTGTTTTTT.